This entry is about one T cell receptor (beta chain). What it binds is unknown. The source of the sample is a study of vaccination effects on CD4 cells after COVID-19. The wider study: Before sequencing, viral peptide pools were used by the ViraFEST assay to expand antigen-specific CD4+ T cells. Overall study results and limits: Marked clonal contraction of infection- and vaccine-induced clones was seen late after vaccination.

At the end of roughly 9 days of culture, CD4+ T cells were isolated. All vaccine recipients tested negative for nucleocapsid antibodies and had never contracted SARS-CoV-2 infection. On both days 3 and 7, half of the culture medium was replaced with IL-2 medium. The CDR3 length is 15 residues. Clones were read by immunoSEQ multiplex PCR, and TCRdb kept only the in-frame ones, dropping some. The sample consists of about 53,000 clones, around 80% of them appearing once. This TCR was recovered from a human donor who received a COVID-19 vaccine. This specimen was CD4+ T cells from PBMCs cultured without peptide, taken before COVID-19 vaccination. The rearrangement uses TRBV21-1 and TRBJ2-6; TRBD2, the D gene given by the table, was not confirmed from the DNA. TRBV21-1 is a pseudogene locus. As DNA, the CDR3 is TGTGCCAGCAGCAAAGATGGGAGGGGGGCCAACGTCCTGACTTTC. Translating gives CASSKDGRGANVLTF.